This T cell receptor (beta chain) was recorded in a study of blood T cell repertoires in COVID-19 (dated by TCRdb to 2018 to 2021). Study-level background: Samples covering the acute and convalescent phases of COVID-19 were provided by collaborators in the United States, Italy and Spain. The prospective study material was composed of cDNA or gDNA derived from T cells, B-cell-depleted T cells, or PBMCs. Subjects who had been exposed to COVID-19, were actively infected with it, or had recovered from it provided the deeply sampled blood TCRbeta repertoires that made up the dataset. The repertoires were released in a freely available public database meant as a resource for research on the immune response to SARS-CoV-2. Samples came from the ongoing ImmuneRACE study (first 160 participants) plus 1,254 subjects from 6 global collaborators. A de-identified subject ID, COVID-19 status, age in years and sex were almost always included in the sample metadata. Where HLA class I and class II types were available, the types were taken from metadata supplied by the sample provider, not from assay-based typing. The paper as a whole reports these results and caveats: How much clinical and demographic metadata was included differed by source and by participant, and the metadata was provided uncurated.

CDR1 is given as SGHVS and CDR2 as FQNEAQ, both from the germline V gene. After removal of 4 bases from V and 7 bases from J, the junction retains 8 bases not matched to a gene. The CDR3 sequence holds 15 residues, the cysteine and phenylalanine included. Only CDR3 DNA is held: 45 bases, read in frame from base 1. Each collaborating institution followed its own protocols to collect whole blood in K2EDTA tubes. Collaborator samples were shipped for TCRbeta analysis as frozen whole blood, isolated PBMCs, or DNA extracted from either sample type. As regards this clone: This receptor's antigen is unknown. Per-base quality was not reported, and no clone a single base away is much larger than it.

The immunoSEQ Assay, a bias-controlled multiplex PCR, was used to amplify TCRbeta CDR3 regions from genomic DNA. The authors processed their data as follows. Within the assay, amplification of reference gene primers was used to estimate how many nucleated cells each sample contained. Sequence reads were collapsed and filtered to measure the absolute abundance of every unique TCRbeta CDR3 rearrangement. For each sample, productive Simpson clonality was calculated as the square root of Simpson's diversity index over productive rearrangements. Sourced from immuneACCESS, this table was stored by TCRdb with only in-frame sequences that have V and J called. A share of the clones is absent; for the studies checked, an unresolved V gene accounts for under half, and the remainder has no known explanation. V and J calls and clone size come straight from that table; D and trimming were deduced from the DNA. This sample is represented by 100,000 to 150,000 clones; about 80% of them were singletons. In total, the top ten clones hold 3.8% of the sample.

The V and J segments used are TRBV7-8 and TRBJ2-1, with 9 junctional bases fitting TRBD2. Input material: peripheral blood. The TCR originated in a woman between 45 and 60 years old with acute or convalescent COVID-19. The CDR3 loop reads CASSSSSGKGNEQFF. The DNA sequence is TGTGCCAGCAGCTCCTCTAGCGGGAAGGGTAATGAGCAGTTCTTC.